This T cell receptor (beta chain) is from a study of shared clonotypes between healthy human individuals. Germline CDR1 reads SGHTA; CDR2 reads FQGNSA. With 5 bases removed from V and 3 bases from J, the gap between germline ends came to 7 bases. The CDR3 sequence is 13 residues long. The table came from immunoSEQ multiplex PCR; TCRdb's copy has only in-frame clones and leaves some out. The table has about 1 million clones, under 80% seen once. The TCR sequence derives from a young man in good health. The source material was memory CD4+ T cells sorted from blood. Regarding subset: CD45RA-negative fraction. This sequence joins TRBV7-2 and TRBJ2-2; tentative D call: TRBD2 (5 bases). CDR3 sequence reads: CASSPSYTGELFF. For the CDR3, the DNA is TGTGCCAGCAGCCCTAGCTACACCGGGGAGCTGTTTTTT. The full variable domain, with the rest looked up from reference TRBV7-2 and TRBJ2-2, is GAGVSQSPSNKVTEKGKDVELRCDPISGHTALYWYRQSLGQGLEFLIYFQGNSAPDKSGLPSDRFSAERTGGSVSTLTIQRTQQEDSAVYLCASSPSYTGELFFGEGSRLTVL.